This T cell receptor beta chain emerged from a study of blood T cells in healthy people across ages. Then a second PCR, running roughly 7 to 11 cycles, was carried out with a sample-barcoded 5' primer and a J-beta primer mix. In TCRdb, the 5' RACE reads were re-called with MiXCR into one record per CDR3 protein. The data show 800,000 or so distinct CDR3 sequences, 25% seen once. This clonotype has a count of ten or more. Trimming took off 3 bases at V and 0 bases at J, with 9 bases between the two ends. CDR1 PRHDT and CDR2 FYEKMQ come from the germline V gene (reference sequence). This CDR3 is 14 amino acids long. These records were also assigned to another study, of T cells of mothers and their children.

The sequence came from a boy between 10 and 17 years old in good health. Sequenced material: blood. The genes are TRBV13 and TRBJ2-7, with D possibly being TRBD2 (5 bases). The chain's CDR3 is CASSFGDSSYEQYF. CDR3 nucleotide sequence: TGTGCCAGCAGCTTCGGGGATAGCTCCTACGAGCAGTACTTC.